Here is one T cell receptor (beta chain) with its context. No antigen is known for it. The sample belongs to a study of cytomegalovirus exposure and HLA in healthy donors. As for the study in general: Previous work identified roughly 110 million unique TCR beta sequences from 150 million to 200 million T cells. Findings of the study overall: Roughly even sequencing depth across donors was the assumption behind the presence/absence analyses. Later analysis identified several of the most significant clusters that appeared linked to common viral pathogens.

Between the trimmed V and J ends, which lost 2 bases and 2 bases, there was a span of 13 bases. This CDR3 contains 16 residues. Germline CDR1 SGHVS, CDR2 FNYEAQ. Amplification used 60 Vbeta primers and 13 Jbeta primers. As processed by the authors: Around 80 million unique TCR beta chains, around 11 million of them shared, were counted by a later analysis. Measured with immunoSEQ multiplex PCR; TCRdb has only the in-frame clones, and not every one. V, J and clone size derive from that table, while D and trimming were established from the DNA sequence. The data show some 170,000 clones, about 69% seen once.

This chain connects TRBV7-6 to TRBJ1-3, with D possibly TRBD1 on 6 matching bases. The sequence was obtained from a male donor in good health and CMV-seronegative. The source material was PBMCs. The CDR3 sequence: CASSLWEGGTGNTIYF. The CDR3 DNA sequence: TGTGCCAGCAGCTTATGGGAAGGGGGTACTGGAAACACCATATATTTT. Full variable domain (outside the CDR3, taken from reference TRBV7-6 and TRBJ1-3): GAGVSQSPRYKVTKRGQDVALRCDPISGHVSLYWYRQALGQGPEFLTYFNYEAQQDKSGLPNDRFSAERPEGSISTLTIQRTEQRDSAMYRCASSLWEGGTGNTIYFGEGSWLTVV.